This T cell receptor beta chain emerged from a study of early T cells in non-severe SARS-CoV-2 infection. About the research overall: Chains stayed unpaired after sequencing of bulk RNA from unsorted whole blood. Regarding the study as a whole: Reliance on VDJdb matching favored anti-spike CD8 responses; private and CD4 specificities were missed.

V was cut by 0 bases and J by 8 bases, with 9 bases left in between. This CDR3 is 14 amino acids long. Germline CDR1 SGHRS, CDR2 YFSETQ. From the 5' RACE reads, TCRdb called clonotypes with MiXCR, one entry per CDR3 protein. The sample yields tens of thousands of distinct CDR3 sequences, 7% to 10% seen once. This clonotype was recorded at least ten times. The antigen remains undetermined. The V and J genes are TRBV5-1 and TRBJ1-6; D possibly corresponds to TRBD1 (5 bases). Sequences were obtained from whole blood. This sequence originates from an adult who was a healthcare worker with PCR-confirmed SARS-CoV-2 infection or an uninfected control (not recorded which). The CDR3 DNA reads as TGCGCCAGCAGCTTGGCAATCAGGGATTCACCCCTCCACTTT. Amino acids: CASSLAIRDSPLHF.